This TCR beta chain stems from a study of cytomegalovirus exposure and HLA in healthy donors (TCRdb year 2017). Describing the broader study: An earlier analysis of several hundred of the donors reported 276 Gb of sequence data and 117 million unique TCR beta sequences obtained from about 200 million T cells. Roughly 300 gigabases of sequencing data and approximately 80 million unique TCR sequences were included in an early release covering about 620 HLA-typed donors. The genetic ancestry cluster associated with self-reported Caucasian donors included 80% to 90% of the roughly 380 genotyped donors. The study was designed to test whether signatures of past pathogen exposure could be identified by cataloging public T cell receptors. The T cell repertoires of several hundred subjects were profiled by immunosequencing and related to cytomegalovirus serostatus. A separate validation cohort of 100 to 150 different subjects was used in addition to the 666-subject first cohort. To predict cytomegalovirus infection status, the study brought together high-throughput TCR immunosequencing, statistical association of individual TCRs with disease status, and machine learning. A later analysis re-examined previously published TCR beta repertoires from 610 or so donors and added high-resolution HLA genotyping to investigate patterns of TCR occurrence. Rather than using new phenotypic data, the later analysis identified candidate immune exposures from TCR beta sequences and from how often those sequences occurred across donors. An earlier analysis of fewer than 700 of the donors applied high-throughput TCR beta sequencing to assess whether each TCR beta V gene segment acted as functional or pseudogenic. Alongside the repertoire data, information on donor age, sex, ethnicity and CMV serostatus was compiled. Genome-wide SNP genotypes for about 55% of the roughly 670 donors were used in a later genetic analysis, which treated that subset as a discovery cohort. All discovery cohort repertoires had been generated using a single sequencing platform. HLA typing covered class I and class II loci at four-digit resolution. The number of donors typed differed by locus, with 629-630 for A, B, C, DRB1 and DQB1, roughly 550 for DQA1, approximately 570 for DPA1, and around 460 for DPB1. Because of strong linkage in the cohort, roughly five DR-DQ haplotypes were treated as single units for association and clustering. Among roughly 400 genotyped donors of the cohort, an average of around 220,000 unique TCR beta nucleotide sequences was sequenced per donor, of which roughly 17% were non-productive. The paper's findings and limits, for the study overall: Linkage disequilibrium might explain the correlated functional status among segregating V segments, but an unknown experimental factor could not be excluded. Compared with equally common non-associated chains, HLA-associated TCR beta chains in a later analysis were more clonally expanded and had lower generation probabilities. The sequencing pipeline was judged likely to have produced a cluster of highly shared sequence variants as a technical artifact. While some public TCRs were present in many individuals, most TCR sequences turned up only very rarely across donors. In an earlier analysis of fewer than 750 of the donors, most TCR beta V segments were observed in productive rearrangements about 90% or about 30% of the time, broadly matching IMGT annotations. In a later analysis, most CMV-associated TCR beta chains were found to appear HLA-restricted, with HLA associations seemingly driven largely by CMV exposure. Because counts were too low, about 18 rarely observed V segments, including chromosome 9 orphons, were excluded from the earlier analysis of roughly 580 of the donors. A total of roughly 160 TCR beta chains were listed by the study as associated with cytomegalovirus. A further reported finding was that TCR beta sequences accurately predicted the HLA-A and HLA-B alleles for most subjects in the first cohort. Strong co-occurrence of HLA alleles, especially DR and DQ, made assigning TCR associations to individual alleles difficult. HLA typing was unavailable for some donors at each locus, so association tests used only the typed subset. In both the original and validation cohorts, the classifier was reported to diagnose cytomegalovirus status with high specificity and sensitivity. In a later analysis, several top co-occurrence clusters were reported to appear linked to parvovirus B19, influenza, CMV and Epstein-Barr virus. The authors suggested that the approach could potentially be extended to other disease states and immunological phenotypes. This cohort had only TCR beta chains sequenced, and the lack of alpha or paired-chain data limited which features could be detected. A later genetic analysis associated a missense DCLRE1C variant with V-gene and J-gene trimming of TCR beta chains, and an independent cohort replicated the association. At a false discovery rate of 0.05, a later analysis linked under 20,000 TCR beta sequences to specific HLA alleles. Because the 87-base-pair reads could not distinguish some IMGT-functional V segments, including TRBV6-2 and TRBV6-3, those segments were excluded. Presence/absence analyses assumed roughly uniform sequencing depth across donors, an assumption that may not hold. Immune exposure information for the cohort was limited to CMV serostatus. In vitro tests confirmed that three of the cytomegalovirus-associated TCR beta chains recognize cytomegalovirus antigens. In a later genetic analysis, fewer N-insertions in productive TCRs were reported among donors in an Asian-associated ancestry cluster than the roughly 640-donor mean. A later analysis found that TCR association rates varied across HLA loci, with DRB1 alleles showing the most associated TCRs and HLA-C alleles the fewest.

Note on this clone: Its antigen is still unknown. Base qualities were left out, and no much larger clone turns up one base away.

Looking up the germline V gene yields CDR1 MDHEN and CDR2 SYDVKM. The junction shows trimming of 3 bases on V and 4 bases on J, and the gene matches do not reach 14 bases of it. The CDR3, from cysteine to phenylalanine, totals 17 residues. Only the CDR3 portion is preserved as DNA: 51 bases, with reading frame beginning at the first base. The cohort was made up of several hundred healthy bone marrow donors. At the time of sampling, every cohort member was nominally healthy, though immune exposures that went unrecorded were likely present. The donor tested CMV seronegative, placing the donor among the 300 to 400 seronegative members of the cohort. Every donor gave a peripheral blood sample, and the peripheral blood mononuclear cells from that sample were used for TCR beta sequencing. The Qiagen DNeasy Blood Extraction Kit was used to extract genomic DNA from the blood cell samples. Libraries were made using the immunoSEQ multiplex PCR assay. For the multiplex PCR, a mixture combining 60 forward primers for TCR Vbeta segments and 13 reverse primers for TCR Jbeta segments was used. The CDR3 region of rearranged TCR beta genes was amplified from genomic DNA with a multiplex PCR assay. On the Illumina HiSeq System, the amplified TCR beta libraries were sequenced as 87-base-pair reads. The authors processed their data as follows. A later analysis tallied 75 million to 95 million unique TCR beta chains across the 666 repertoires, and approximately 11 million of those chains were shared by two or more donors. Raw reads were error-corrected and collapsed into unique sequences by a nearest-neighbor algorithm in which closely related sequences were merged to remove PCR and sequencing errors. To assign V, D and J gene segments, CDR3 sequences were aligned to IMGT reference sequences. For a sequence to be retained, at least a six-nucleotide match to both a V gene segment and a J gene segment was required. A rearrangement counted as productive if the CDR3 had no stop codons and remained in frame with V and J, and every other rearrangement counted as non-productive. Following IMGT convention, CDR3 was defined as the stretch from the second conserved V-encoded cysteine to the conserved J-encoded phenylalanine. Sequences without an unambiguous match to a single V gene segment were excluded from the earlier analysis of approximately 600 of the donors. In an earlier analysis of 500 to 750 of the donors, V segments were called functional above 56.7% productive rearrangements and were called segregating when the between-donor standard deviation exceeded 5%. To diagnose cytomegalovirus status from the catalog of TCR beta chain sequences, a statistical classification framework was built. V and J gene assignment, in a later analysis, came from comparing TCR nucleotide sequences with IMGT/GENE-DB human TR gene sequences. Using the TCRdist pipeline, a later analysis assigned CDR3 sequences along with most-parsimonious VDJ recombination scenarios. In a later analysis, each TCR beta chain was defined by its CDR3 amino acid sequence together with its V-gene family, and reads without a unique V-gene family were excluded. As a way to deal with suspected cross-contamination and a sequencing artifact, a later analysis dropped roughly 620 nucleotide sequences that were highly shared and had low generation probability. A later analysis calculated a clonal expansion index for each public chain from normalized within-repertoire ranks of inferred template counts. A later analysis computed generation probabilities with a VDJ recombination model fitted to out-of-frame rearrangements, and checked the results against IGoR. A later analysis scored TCR-TCR, TCR-HLA and TCR-CMV co-occurrence with hypergeometric tests, applying a repertoire-size bias correction to TCR pairs. False discovery rates were estimated in a later analysis by permuting HLA or CMV assignments 20 times. A later analysis grouped co-occurring TCRs with DBSCAN, adding TCRdist sequence similarity when clustering within HLA-allele-positive subsets. Repertoires with fewer than 30,000 or more than 120,000 public chains were left out of co-occurrence clustering, as were four to six repertoires with anomalous nucleotide sharing. Not all clones reach the TCRdb copy of this immuneACCESS table, which keeps in-frame sequences only. Checked studies attribute under half of the gap to unresolved V genes and leave the rest unexplained. The DNA gave D and trimming, while V, J and clone size come from that table. This sample holds about 140,000 clones; about 85% were observed only once. The top ten clones comprise more than 2% of the sample.

The V and J segments used are TRBV28 and TRBJ1-1; 7 middle bases align to TRBD1. Input material: PBMCs. This TCR came from a boy under 10 years old in good health and CMV-seronegative. The DNA reads TGTGCCAGCAGTTTGAATCCCCCAGGGGGTGGGGGCACTGAAGCTTTCTTT. Translated, it reads CASSLNPPGGGGTEAFF.